This TCR beta chain was obtained from a study of spatial heterogeneity in lung cancer. The study's findings and limits: Alpha and beta chain coverage of tumor T cells was estimated at about 7% and 13%, respectively. Counts of expanded alpha and beta TCRs within tumors tracked the tumor nonsynonymous mutation count.

One entry per CDR3 protein results from TCRdb running MiXCR on the 5' RACE reads. The table lists 15,000 to 20,000 distinct CDR3 sequences, roughly 6% of them singletons, with 5.5% to 8% in the top ten. There are many counts of this clonotype. Its target is unknown. This beta chain was picked up by a library intended for alpha chains and is off target, so its count carries little meaning. Time point defined: sample taken at primary tumor resection. Sample: lung tumor tissue, taken at surgery. The clonotype was recovered from a male donor with early-stage non-small cell lung cancer.

CDR3 in DNA: TGCGCCAGCAGCTCCACAGACGGCCACGGGGAGCTGTTTTTT. Translated: CASSSTDGHGELFF. V and J are TRBV5-1 and TRBJ2-2; D gene uncertain. Germline CDR1 and CDR2: SGHRS and YFSETQ. V dropped 3 bases and J dropped 7 bases, with 13 bases sitting between them. The CDR3 spans 14 residues. Together with reference TRBV5-1 and TRBJ2-2, the CDR3 gives the full variable domain: KAGVTQTPRYLIKTRGQQVTLSCSPISGHRSVSWYQQTPGQGLQFLFEYFSETQRNKGNFPGRFSGRQFSNSRSEMNVSTLELGDSALYLCASSSTDGHGELFFGEGSRLTVL.